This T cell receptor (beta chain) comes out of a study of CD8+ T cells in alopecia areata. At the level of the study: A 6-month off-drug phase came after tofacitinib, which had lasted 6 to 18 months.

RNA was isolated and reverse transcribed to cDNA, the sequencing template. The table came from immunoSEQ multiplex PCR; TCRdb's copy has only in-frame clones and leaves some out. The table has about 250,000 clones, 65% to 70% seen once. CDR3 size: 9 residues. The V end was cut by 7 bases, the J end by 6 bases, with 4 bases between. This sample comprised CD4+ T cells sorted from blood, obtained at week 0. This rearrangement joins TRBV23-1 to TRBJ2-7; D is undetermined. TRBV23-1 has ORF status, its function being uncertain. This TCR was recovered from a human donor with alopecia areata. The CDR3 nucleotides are TGCGCCAGCATCGGCGAGCAGTACTTC. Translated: CASIGEQYF.